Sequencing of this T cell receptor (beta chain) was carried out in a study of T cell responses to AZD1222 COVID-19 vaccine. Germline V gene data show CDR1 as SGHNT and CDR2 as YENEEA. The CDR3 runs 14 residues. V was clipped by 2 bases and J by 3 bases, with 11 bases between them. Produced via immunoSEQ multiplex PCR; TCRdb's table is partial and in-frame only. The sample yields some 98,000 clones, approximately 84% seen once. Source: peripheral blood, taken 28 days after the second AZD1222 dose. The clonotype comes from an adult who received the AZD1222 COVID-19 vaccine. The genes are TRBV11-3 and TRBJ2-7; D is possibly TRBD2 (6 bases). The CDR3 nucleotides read TGTGCCAGCAGCTTAAGCGGGCGGGGCTACGAGCAGTACTTC. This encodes CASSLSGRGYEQYF.